A single T cell receptor (beta chain) is shown here with its context. The repertoire was sequenced with immunoSEQ multiplex PCR; TCRdb's copy has only in-frame clones and lacks some. The sample has approximately 2.4 million clones, approximately 94% seen once. These data are taken from a study of shared clonotypes between healthy human individuals. The germline V gene has CDR1 MNHEY and CDR2 SVGAGI. The CDR3 sequence is 15 residues long. The V gene lost 1 base and the J gene lost 5 bases, with 14 bases spanning the gap. Sequencing was performed on naive CD4+ T cells sorted from blood. Subset reported: CD45RA+ positively selected. V and J are TRBV6-5 and TRBJ2-5; perhaps TRBD1 as D (6 bases). This receptor was taken from a man aged 18 to 30 in good health. The CDR3: CASSYYSGQGETQYF. The CDR3 DNA is TGTGCCAGCAGTTACTACTCGGGGCAGGGGGAGACCCAGTACTTC.